This TCR beta chain was identified during a study of blood T cell repertoires in COVID-19. Per the authors' pipeline: Amplification from reference gene primers served as the basis for estimated nucleated cell counts. Clones were read by immunoSEQ multiplex PCR, and TCRdb kept only the in-frame ones, dropping some. That table furnishes V, J and clone size, whereas the DNA furnished D and trimming. There are around 200,000 clones in the sample; about 90% occur only once, and about 20% lies in the top ten. CDR3 length: 13 amino acids. In germline, CDR1 is WSHSY, CDR2 SAAADI. V lost 2 bases and J lost 9, with 13 bases in between.

The J gene is TRBJ1-1, the V gene TRBV10-2; no definite D call. The TCR originated in a man between 65 and 80 years old with active or convalescent COVID-19. Sequenced: peripheral blood. This CDR3 is CASSEERVLKAFF. Written as DNA, the CDR3 is TGCGCCAGCAGTGAGGAGAGGGTGTTAAAAGCTTTCTTT.